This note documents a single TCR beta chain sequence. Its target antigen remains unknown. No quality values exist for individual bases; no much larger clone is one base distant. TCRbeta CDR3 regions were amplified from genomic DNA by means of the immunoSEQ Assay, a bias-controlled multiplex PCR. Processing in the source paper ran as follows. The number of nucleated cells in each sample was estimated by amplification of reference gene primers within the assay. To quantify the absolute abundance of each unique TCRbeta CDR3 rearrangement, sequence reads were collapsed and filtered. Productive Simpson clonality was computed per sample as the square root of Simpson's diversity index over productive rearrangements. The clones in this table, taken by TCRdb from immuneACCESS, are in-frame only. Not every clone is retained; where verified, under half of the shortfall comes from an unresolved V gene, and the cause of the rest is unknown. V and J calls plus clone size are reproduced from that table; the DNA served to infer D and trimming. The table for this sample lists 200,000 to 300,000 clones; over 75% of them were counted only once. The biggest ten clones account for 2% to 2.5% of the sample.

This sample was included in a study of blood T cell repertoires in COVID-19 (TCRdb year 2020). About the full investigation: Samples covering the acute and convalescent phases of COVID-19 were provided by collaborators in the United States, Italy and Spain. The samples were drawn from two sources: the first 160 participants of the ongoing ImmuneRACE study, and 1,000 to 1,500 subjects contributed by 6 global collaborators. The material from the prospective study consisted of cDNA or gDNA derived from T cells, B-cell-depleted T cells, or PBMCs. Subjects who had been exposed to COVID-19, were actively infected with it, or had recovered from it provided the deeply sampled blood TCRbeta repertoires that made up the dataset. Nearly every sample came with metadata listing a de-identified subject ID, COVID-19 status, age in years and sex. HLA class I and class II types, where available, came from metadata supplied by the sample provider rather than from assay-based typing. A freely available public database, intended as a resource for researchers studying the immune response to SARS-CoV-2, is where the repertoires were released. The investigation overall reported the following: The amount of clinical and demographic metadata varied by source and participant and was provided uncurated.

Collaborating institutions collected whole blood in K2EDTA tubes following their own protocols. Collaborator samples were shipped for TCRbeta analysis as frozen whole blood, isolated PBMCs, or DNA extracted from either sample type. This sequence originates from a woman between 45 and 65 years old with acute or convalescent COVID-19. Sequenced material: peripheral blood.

The DNA sequence reads TGTGCCAGCAGCTCGTCACGGGAGGAAAAACTGTTTTTT. Its amino acids are CASSSSREEKLFF. This chain joins TRBV7-2 to TRBJ1-4, with no confident D gene call. The CDR3 contains 13 residues, cysteine and phenylalanine counted. Kept here is only the CDR3 DNA, which spans 39 bases and is read in frame from base 1. The germline ends are 11 bases apart after V is trimmed by 4 bases and J by 8 bases. The germline V gene sets CDR1 to SGHTA and CDR2 to FQGNSA.